A selection of T cell receptor beta chains follows, all from one sample in a study of CD8 T cells in ankylosing spondylitis. TCRdb re-analysed the 5' RACE reads in MiXCR, keeping a single row per CDR3 protein. The sample includes over 450,000 distinct CDR3 sequences, approximately 12% seen only once; the top ten take around 7%. The sequenced sample consisted of blood, either unsorted or a sorted T cell fraction (not recorded which). Every receptor here comes from a male donor with ankylosing spondylitis. CDR3s include the opening cysteine and the closing phenylalanine or tryptophan. The D gene is left open where the match is weak. Some rows have no size entry. The others give once, few or many, or a class for an expanded clone.

d_call: TRBD1
v_call: TRBV9
clone_size: NA
j_call: TRBJ2-5
cdr3_nt: TGTGCCAGCAGCGAGAGGTTTGTGGGGACAGCAGAGACCCAGTACTTC
cdr3_aa: CASSERFVGTAETQYF

d_call: NA
v_call: TRBV11-2
clone_size: few
j_call: TRBJ2-1
cdr3_nt: TGTGCCAGCAGCTTAACGCTAGCGCCGTACAATGAGCAGTTCTTC
cdr3_aa: CASSLTLAPYNEQFF

d_call: TRBD2
v_call: TRBV20-1
clone_size: few
j_call: TRBJ2-5
cdr3_nt: TGCAGTGCTAGAGCAGCGGGAGGGCGGCAAGAGACCCAGTACTTC
cdr3_aa: CSARAAGGRQETQYF

d_call: NA
v_call: TRBV2
clone_size: NA
j_call: TRBJ2-1
cdr3_nt: TGTGCCAGCAGCACCCGGACTACCAAATACAATGAGCAGTTCTTC
cdr3_aa: CASSTRTTKYNEQFF

d_call: NA
v_call: TRBV10-3
clone_size: NA
j_call: TRBJ1-4
cdr3_nt: TGTGCCACCCAGTTCAGGGTTGAAGAAAAACTGTTTTTT
cdr3_aa: CATQFRVEEKLFF

d_call: TRBD1
v_call: TRBV7-8
clone_size: few
j_call: TRBJ1-4
cdr3_nt: TGTGCCAGCAGCTTAGAGGCCAGGGGGGGTGAAAAACTGTTTTTT
cdr3_aa: CASSLEARGGEKLFF

d_call: NA
v_call: TRBV30
clone_size: few
j_call: TRBJ1-4
cdr3_nt: TGTGCCTGGAGTCAACAGGGCGCTGAAAAACTGTTTTTT
cdr3_aa: CAWSQQGAEKLFF

d_call: NA
v_call: TRBV29-1
clone_size: many
j_call: TRBJ2-3
cdr3_nt: TGCAGCGTTGTGCCCCACGGTAGGGTAGATACGCAGTATTTT
cdr3_aa: CSVVPHGRVDTQYF

d_call: NA
v_call: TRBV3-1
clone_size: few
j_call: TRBJ1-2
cdr3_nt: TGTGCCAGCAGCCAAACTGGACAGCCTATCTATGGCTACACCTTC
cdr3_aa: CASSQTGQPIYGYTF

d_call: NA
v_call: TRBV5-1
clone_size: NA
j_call: TRBJ2-7
cdr3_nt: TGCGCCAGCAGCTTGGAAGTGGAAGGGGCTGACGAGCAGTACTTC
cdr3_aa: CASSLEVEGADEQYF

d_call: NA
v_call: TRBV14
clone_size: many
j_call: TRBJ1-6
cdr3_nt: TGTGCCAGCAGCCAAGATCTCTCCTTCTCCTATAATTCACCCCTCCACTTT
cdr3_aa: CASSQDLSFSYNSPLHF

d_call: TRBD1
v_call: TRBV6-1
clone_size: NA
j_call: TRBJ2-5
cdr3_nt: TGTGCCAGCAGTGGACTTCAGGGGGTCCAAGAGACCCAGTACTTC
cdr3_aa: CASSGLQGVQETQYF

d_call: TRBD2
v_call: TRBV7-2
clone_size: few
j_call: TRBJ2-1
cdr3_nt: TGTGCCAGCAGCTTAGTGCCCCCCGGAGTAGCGGGAAGCGGTGAGCAGTTCTTC
cdr3_aa: CASSLVPPGVAGSGEQFF

d_call: TRBD1
v_call: TRBV7-6
clone_size: many
j_call: TRBJ2-3
cdr3_nt: TGTGCCAGCAGCTTGGGGACAGGGGGCAATACGCAGTATTTT
cdr3_aa: CASSLGTGGNTQYF

d_call: TRBD1
v_call: TRBV2
clone_size: few
j_call: TRBJ2-1
cdr3_nt: TGTGCCAGCAGTGAGGACAGGGGAGGTGAGCAGTTCTTC
cdr3_aa: CASSEDRGGEQFF

d_call: NA
v_call: TRBV2
clone_size: NA
j_call: TRBJ1-2
cdr3_nt: TGTGCCAGCAGTGAAAGCTACCTGAGCTACACCTTC
cdr3_aa: CASSESYLSYTF